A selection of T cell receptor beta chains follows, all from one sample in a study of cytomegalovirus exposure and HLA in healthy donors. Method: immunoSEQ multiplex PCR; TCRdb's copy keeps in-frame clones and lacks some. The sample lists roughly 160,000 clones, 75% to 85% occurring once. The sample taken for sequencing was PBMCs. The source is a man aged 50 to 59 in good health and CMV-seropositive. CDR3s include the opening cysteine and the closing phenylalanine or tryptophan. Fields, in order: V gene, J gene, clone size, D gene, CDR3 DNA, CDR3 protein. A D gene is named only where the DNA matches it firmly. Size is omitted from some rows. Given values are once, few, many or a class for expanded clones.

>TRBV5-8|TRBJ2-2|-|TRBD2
TGTGCCAGCAGCTTGTCTATCGGGGGGGAAAGTTCTCTCTACACCGGGGAGCTGTTTTTT
CASSLSIGGESSLYTGELFF
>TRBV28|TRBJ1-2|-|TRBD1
TGTGCCAGCAGTCCGTGGGGCGACAGGGCACTCTATGGCTACACCTTC
CASSPWGDRALYGYTF
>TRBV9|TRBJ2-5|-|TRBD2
TGTGCCAGCAGCGTCCGGGGGGGACAAGAGACCCAGTACTTC
CASSVRGGQETQYF
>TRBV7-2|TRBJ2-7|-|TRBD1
TGTGCCAGCACCAGACAGGGAGTATCCTACGAGCAGTACTTC
CASTRQGVSYEQYF
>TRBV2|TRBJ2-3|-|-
TGTGCCAGCAGTGCGGGACATCCTTCCGCAGATACGCAGTATTTT
CASSAGHPSADTQYF
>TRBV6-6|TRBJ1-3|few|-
TGTGCCAGCAGCTCGGACAACTCTGGAAACACCATATATTTT
CASSSDNSGNTIYF
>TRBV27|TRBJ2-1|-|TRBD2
TGTGCCAGCAGTTTCCCTAGCGGGAGGGTGGACAATGAGCAGTTCTTC
CASSFPSGRVDNEQFF
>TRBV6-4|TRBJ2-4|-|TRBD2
TGTGCCAGCAGTCAACCAATCGGGAGGAATTTTGGGAGCAAAAACATTCAGTACTTC
CASSQPIGRNFGSKNIQYF
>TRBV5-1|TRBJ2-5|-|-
TGCGCCAGCAGCTTCAAAGAGACCCAGTACTTC
CASSFKETQYF
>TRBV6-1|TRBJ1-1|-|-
TGTGCCAGCAGTGAAGCCAAGAACACTGAAGCTTTCTTT
CASSEAKNTEAFF
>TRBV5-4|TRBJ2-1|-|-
TGTGCCAGCAGCTTCAGGAACAGTCACAATGAGCAGTTCTTC
CASSFRNSHNEQFF
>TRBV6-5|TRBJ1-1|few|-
TGTGCCAGCAGTTGGGAGTTGGCCACTGAAGCTTTCTTT
CASSWELATEAFF
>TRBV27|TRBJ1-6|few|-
TGTGCCAGCAGTTCCCTCCGGCAGGGTAATTCACCCCTCCACTTT
CASSSLRQGNSPLHF
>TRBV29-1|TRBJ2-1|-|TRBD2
TGCAGCGTTTTAACTAGCGGGAGGGATGAGCAGTTCTTC
CSVLTSGRDEQFF
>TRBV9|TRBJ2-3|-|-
TGTGCCAGCAGCACAGAAAAAAGCACAGATACGCAGTATTTT
CASSTEKSTDTQYF
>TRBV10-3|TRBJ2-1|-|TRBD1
TGTGCCATGGGGACAGGACTATCCAATGAGCAGTTCTTC
CAMGTGLSNEQFF
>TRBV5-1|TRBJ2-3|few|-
TGCGCCAGCAGCCGCAGGTCCCTGGCGGATACGCAGTATTTT
CASSRRSLADTQYF
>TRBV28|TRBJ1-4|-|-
TGTGCCAGCAGCCTACCCGCGGCGCCCGCAACTAATGAAAAACTGTTTTTT
CASSLPAAPATNEKLFF
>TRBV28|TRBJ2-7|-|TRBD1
TGTGCCAGCAGACTTGCAGGGGGCGCATACGAGCAGTACTTC
CASRLAGGAYEQYF
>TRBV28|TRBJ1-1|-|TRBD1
TGTGCCAGCAGTCCGAACAGGGGGTCGAACACTGAAGCTTTCTTT
CASSPNRGSNTEAFF
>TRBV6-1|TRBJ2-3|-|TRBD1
TGTGCCAGCAGTCCCCGGACAGGGAGCACAGATACGCAGTATTTT
CASSPRTGSTDTQYF
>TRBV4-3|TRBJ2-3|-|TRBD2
TGCGCCAGCAGCCAAGGGGGGGGTACAGATACGCAGTATTTT
CASSQGGGTDTQYF
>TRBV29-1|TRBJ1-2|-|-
TGCAGCGCCCCTAAGTCAGGGGCAGGTTGGCTGTTGGGCGGCTACACCTTC
CSAPKSGAGWLLGGYTF
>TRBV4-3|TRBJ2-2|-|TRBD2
TGCGCCAGCAGCCAAGATCCGCCGGGGGGGCTTACCGGGGAGCTGTTTTTT
CASSQDPPGGLTGELFF
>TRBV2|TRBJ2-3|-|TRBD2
TGTGCCAGCACCGGGACTAGCGGCAGCACAGATACGCAGTATTTT
CASTGTSGSTDTQYF
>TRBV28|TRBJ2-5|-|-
TGTGCCAGCAGTTACAGGGAGTGGCAAGAGACCCAGTACTTC
CASSYREWQETQYF
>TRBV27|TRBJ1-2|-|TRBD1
TGTGCCAAAACCCCCCCGACAGGGAACTATGGCTACACCTTC
CAKTPPTGNYGYTF
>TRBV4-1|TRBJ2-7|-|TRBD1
TGCGCCAGCAGCCAAGCCGGGACAGGGTTGGAGCAGTACTTC
CASSQAGTGLEQYF
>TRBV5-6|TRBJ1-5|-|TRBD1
TGTGCCAGCAGCTTGGGACAGGGTGAACAGCCCCAGCATTTT
CASSLGQGEQPQHF
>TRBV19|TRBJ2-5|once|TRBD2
TGTGCCAGTAAGGAGGGTGTAGCGGGGACGGAGACCCAGTACTTC
CASKEGVAGTETQYF
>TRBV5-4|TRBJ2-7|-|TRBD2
TGTGCCAGCAGCTCACGGACTAGCGGGAAGGGCGAGCAGTACTTC
CASSSRTSGKGEQYF
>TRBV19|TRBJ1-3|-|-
TGTGCCAGTAGTTCCGGGGTAGACTCTGGAAACACCATATATTTT
CASSSGVDSGNTIYF
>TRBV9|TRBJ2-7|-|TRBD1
TGTGCCAGCAGCGATTCCAGACAGGGCGGTTGGAACGAGCAGTACTTC
CASSDSRQGGWNEQYF
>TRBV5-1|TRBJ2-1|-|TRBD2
TGCGCCAGCAGCTCGGGGTTGACGACTAGCGAGGGTGAGCAGTTCTTC
CASSSGLTTSEGEQFF
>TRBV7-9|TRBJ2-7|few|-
TGTGCCAGCAGCCCCCCCGTAACCTACGAGCAGTACTTC
CASSPPVTYEQYF
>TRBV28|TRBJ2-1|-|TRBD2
TGTGCCAGCAGTTCGACTAGCTATGAGCAGTTCTTC
CASSSTSYEQFF
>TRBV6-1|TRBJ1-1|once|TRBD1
TGTGCCAGCACCGAAGCGGGACAGGGGTTGAACACTGAAGCTTTCTTT
CASTEAGQGLNTEAFF
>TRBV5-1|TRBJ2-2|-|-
TGCGCCAGCAGTCGTCCGGGACTGGGTGGCGGGGAGCTGTTTTTT
CASSRPGLGGGELFF
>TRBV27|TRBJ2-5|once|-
TGTGCCAGCAGTTTATTGTCGACCGGGGAGACCCAGTACTTC
CASSLLSTGETQYF
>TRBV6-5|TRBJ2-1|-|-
TGTGCCAGCAGCCAAGAAGGGGGCTCCTACAATGAGCAGTTCTTC
CASSQEGGSYNEQFF
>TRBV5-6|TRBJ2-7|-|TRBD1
TGTGCCAGCAGCTTGGGACAGGGGCGATGCGAGCAGTACTTC
CASSLGQGRCEQYF
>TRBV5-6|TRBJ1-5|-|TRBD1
TGTGCCAGCAGCTTAGGGGGCATTGGCAATCAGCCCCAGCATTTT
CASSLGGIGNQPQHF
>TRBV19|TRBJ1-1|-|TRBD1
TGTGCCAGTAGTATCAGCGCTGGGACAGCGAACACTGAAGCTTTCTTT
CASSISAGTANTEAFF
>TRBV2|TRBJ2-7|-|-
TGTGCCAGCAGGGACAACTACGAGCAGTACTTC
CASRDNYEQYF
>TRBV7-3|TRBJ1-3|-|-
TGTGCCAGCAGGCTATCGTTGGACACCATATATTTT
CASRLSLDTIYF
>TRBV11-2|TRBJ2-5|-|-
TGTGCCAGCAGTTCTCAAGAGACCCAGTACTTC
CASSSQETQYF
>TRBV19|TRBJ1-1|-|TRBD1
TGTGCCAGTAGTATAGAAATGGGACAGAGATCCGGGGGTACTGAAGCTTTCTTT
CASSIEMGQRSGGTEAFF
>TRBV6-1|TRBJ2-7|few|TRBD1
TGTGCCAGCGTTCTCTTTACAGGGGACCCCTACGAGCAGTACTTC
CASVLFTGDPYEQYF
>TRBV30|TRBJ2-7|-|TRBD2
TGTGCCTGGAGTGCTCTGGCGGGAGCTTACGAGCAGTACTTC
CAWSALAGAYEQYF
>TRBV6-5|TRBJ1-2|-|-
TGTGCCAGCAGTGGTGGGGGCTGGAACTATGGCTACACCTTC
CASSGGGWNYGYTF
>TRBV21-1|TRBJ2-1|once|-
TGTGCCAGCAGCCTCGGGACAGGTTCCACAATATTTAACAATGAGCAGTTCTTC
CASSLGTGSTIFNNEQFF
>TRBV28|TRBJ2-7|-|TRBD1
TGTGCCAGCAGTTTATTCCCCTCCGGGACAGGGGCCTACGAGCAGTACTTC
CASSLFPSGTGAYEQYF
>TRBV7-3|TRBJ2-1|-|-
TGTGCCAGCAGCTCCGGGACTCATAATAACAATGAGCAGTTCTTC
CASSSGTHNNNEQFF